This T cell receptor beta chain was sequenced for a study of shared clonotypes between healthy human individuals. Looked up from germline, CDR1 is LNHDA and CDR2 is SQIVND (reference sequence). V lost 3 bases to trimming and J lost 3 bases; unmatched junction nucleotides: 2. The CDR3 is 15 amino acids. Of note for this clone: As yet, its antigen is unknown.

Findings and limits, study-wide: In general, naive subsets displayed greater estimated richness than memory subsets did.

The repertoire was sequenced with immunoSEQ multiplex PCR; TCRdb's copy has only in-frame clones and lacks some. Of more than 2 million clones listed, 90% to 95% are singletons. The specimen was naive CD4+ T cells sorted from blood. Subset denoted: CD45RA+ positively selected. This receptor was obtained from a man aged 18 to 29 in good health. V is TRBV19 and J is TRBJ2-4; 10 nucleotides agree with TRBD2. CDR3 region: CASSILAGDKNIQYF. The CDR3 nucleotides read TGTGCCAGTAGTATTCTAGCGGGGGACAAAAACATTCAGTACTTC.